These T cell receptor beta chains were read from a single sample in a study of STAT5B mutations in CD4+ large granular lymphocyte leukemia. Repertoires were generated with immunoSEQ multiplex PCR, while TCRdb's copy carries only in-frame clones and drops some. This sample has tens of thousands of clones, with 65% to 80% found just once. The sample consisted of CD4+ T cells from blood buffy coats. These receptors were collected from a human donor in good health. CDR3s include the opening cysteine and the closing phenylalanine or tryptophan. The D gene is left open where the match is weak. Size values are once, few and many counts, or a class for expanded clones, and some rows have none.

J gene	D gene	V gene	CDR3 length	clone size	CDR3 DNA	CDR3 protein
TRBJ2-1	TRBD1	TRBV29-1	14	NA	TGCAGCGTTCCCGACAGGGTAAGGATAGACGAGCAGTTCTTC	CSVPDRVRIDEQFF
TRBJ2-5	TRBD2	TRBV7-2	18	once	TGTGCCAGCAGCTTAGGGACTAGCGGGAGTTCGATCCGCGAGACCCAGTACTTC	CASSLGTSGSSIRETQYF
TRBJ1-1	NA	TRBV7-2	15	NA	TGTGCCAGCAGTTTCTCGGGCAGGGTGAACACTGAAGCTTTCTTT	CASSFSGRVNTEAFF
TRBJ1-1	NA	TRBV9	14	NA	TGTGCCAGCAGCCCAGGACAGTTGAACACTGAAGCTTTCTTT	CASSPGQLNTEAFF
TRBJ1-1	TRBD1	TRBV6-1	17	NA	TGTGCCAGCAGTGAAGAGGGGGGACAGGGGGACCAGCTGGAAGCTTTCTTT	CASSEEGGQGDQLEAFF
TRBJ2-7	NA	TRBV5-4	13	NA	TGTGCCAGCAGCTTGGACATTTCCTACGAGCAGTACTTC	CASSLDISYEQYF
TRBJ2-3	NA	TRBV11-2	15	NA	TGTGCCAGCAGCCCCGACGGGGGAGCCACAGATACGCAGTATTTT	CASSPDGGATDTQYF
TRBJ1-4	NA	TRBV27	12	NA	TGTGCCAGCAGTCCGAGTTTTGAAAAACTGTTTTTT	CASSPSFEKLFF
TRBJ1-6	NA	TRBV28	14	few	TGTGCCAGCAGTTTCGGGCAGGGTTTTTCACCCCTCCACTTT	CASSFGQGFSPLHF
TRBJ2-1	NA	TRBV29-1	12	NA	TGCCCTAGCCCCCCAGCGGTCAATGAGCAGTTCTTC	CPSPPAVNEQFF
TRBJ1-2	NA	TRBV18	14	NA	TGTGCCAGCTCGTTTGACAGAAAACCCTATGGCTACACCTTC	CASSFDRKPYGYTF
TRBJ2-3	NA	TRBV9	15	NA	TGTGCCAGCAGCGTAGGGAGGGGGGGAACAGATACGCAGTATTTT	CASSVGRGGTDTQYF
TRBJ2-3	NA	TRBV7-9	14	NA	TGTGCCAGTTCTCCGGGATTCCACACAGATACGCAGTATTTT	CASSPGFHTDTQYF
TRBJ2-2	NA	TRBV29-1	11	few	TGCAGCGTTGAAGGGACCGGGGAGCTGTTTTTT	CSVEGTGELFF
TRBJ1-1	NA	TRBV5-5	17	few	TGTGCCAGCAGCACCACGCTCAGGAGCCAGGGAGGGACTGAAGCTTTCTTT	CASSTTLRSQGGTEAFF
TRBJ1-6	NA	TRBV6-5	15	NA	TGTGCCAGCAATAGGAGGGCGGATAATAATTCACCCCTCCACTTT	CASNRRADNNSPLHF
TRBJ2-1	TRBD2	TRBV27	14	NA	TGTGCCAGCAGTCCCGGGACTAGCGGGGGTGAGCAGTTCTTC	CASSPGTSGGEQFF
TRBJ2-7	TRBD2	TRBV5-1	18	NA	TGCGCCAGCAGCTTGGCGGGCCGAGGGGCTAGCGGAGGCTACGAGCAGTACTTC	CASSLAGRGASGGYEQYF
TRBJ2-7	TRBD1	TRBV5-8	15	NA	TGTGCCAGCAGCTCCCCACTGGACAGGGAGTACGAGCAGTACTTC	CASSSPLDREYEQYF
TRBJ1-1	NA	TRBV7-9	16	NA	TGTGCCAGCAGCTTAAGTGGCCCCCGAGGGAACACTGAAGCTTTCTTT	CASSLSGPRGNTEAFF
TRBJ2-1	NA	TRBV15	14	NA	TGTGCCACCAGCAGAGATACTAGGACCGATGAGCAGTTCTTC	CATSRDTRTDEQFF
TRBJ2-7	NA	TRBV9	15	NA	TGTGCCAGCAGCGTTAAAGCGGACTACCTTGGACGACAGTACTTC	CASSVKADYLGRQYF
TRBJ1-1	NA	TRBV28	15	few	TGTGCCAGCAGTTTACCTGGGGGGGCGATCACTGAAGCTTTCTTT	CASSLPGGAITEAFF
TRBJ1-2	NA	TRBV18	11	NA	TGTGCCAGCTCACCGACTGAAGGCTACACCTTC	CASSPTEGYTF
TRBJ2-3	NA	TRBV9	16	once	TGTGCCAGCAGCGTAGGTTCTAGCCTAGGGACAGATACGCAGTATTTT	CASSVGSSLGTDTQYF
TRBJ1-2	TRBD1	TRBV6-1	13	NA	TGTGCCAGCAGAACCACAGGGGAGCGCGGCTACACCTTC	CASRTTGERGYTF
TRBJ2-1	TRBD2	TRBV7-9	15	NA	TGTGCCAGCAGGCTTCCCCTAGCGGGATACAATGAGCAGTTCTTC	CASRLPLAGYNEQFF
TRBJ1-2	NA	TRBV30	15	few	TGTGCCTGGAGTGTTGAAAGGGGCAGGGCGGGAGGCTACACCTTC	CAWSVERGRAGGYTF
TRBJ1-2	TRBD1	TRBV29-1	14	NA	TGCAGCGTTGAACCGGGACAGGGGGCAGATGGCTACACCTTC	CSVEPGQGADGYTF
TRBJ1-1	NA	TRBV25-1	15	NA	TGTGCCAGCAGTGAATTGGGCCAGGCGGACACTGAAGCTTTCTTT	CASSELGQADTEAFF
TRBJ2-5	NA	TRBV19	17	NA	TGTGCCAGTAGTTTGGATCCCTCGGGACTGATGAAAGAGACCCAGTACTTC	CASSLDPSGLMKETQYF
TRBJ2-4	TRBD2	TRBV7-9	16	NA	TGTGCCAGCAGCTTATACTCCCAGCGGGAAAAAAACATTCAGTACTTC	CASSLYSQREKNIQYF
TRBJ1-1	TRBD1	TRBV28	14	NA	TGTGCCAGCAGTTTAGTCGCAGGGGGCAGGGAGGCTTTCTTT	CASSLVAGGREAFF
TRBJ1-6	NA	TRBV27	14	few	TGTGCCAGCAGTTCGGGTACCTATAATTCACCCCTCCACTTT	CASSSGTYNSPLHF
TRBJ2-3	NA	TRBV9	13	NA	TGTGCCAGCAATCGTGATCGGGGGGATACGCAGTATTTT	CASNRDRGDTQYF
TRBJ2-7	NA	TRBV6-5	14	NA	TGTGCCAGCAGCCCCCTGCAGGGGATGGCTGAGCAGTACTTC	CASSPLQGMAEQYF
TRBJ2-3	TRBD2	TRBV6-5	15	NA	TGTGCCAGCAGCCTTAGCGGGAGCAACACAGATACGCAGTATTTT	CASSLSGSNTDTQYF
TRBJ2-3	NA	TRBV27	14	NA	TGTGCCAGCAGTTTTGGGGACTTCACAGATACGCAGTATTTT	CASSFGDFTDTQYF
TRBJ1-6	NA	TRBV2	12	few	TGTGCCAGCAGTGGGGAACAGTCACCCCTCCACTTT	CASSGEQSPLHF
TRBJ1-1	NA	TRBV4-3	16	NA	TGCGCCAGCAGCCAAGATAGGGTGGGGATGAACACTGAAGCTTTCTTT	CASSQDRVGMNTEAFF
TRBJ2-5	NA	TRBV9	15	NA	TGTGCCAGCAGCCCCCTTGGGGCCAGAGGAGAGACCCAGTACTTC	CASSPLGARGETQYF
TRBJ2-4	NA	TRBV2	17	NA	TGTGCCAGCGAGATCGGAGGGGGAGGGCTAGCCAAAAACATTCAGTACTTC	CASEIGGGGLAKNIQYF
TRBJ2-1	TRBD2	TRBV5-8	15	NA	TGTGCCAGCAGCTTGGATCTAGCGGAAGACAATGAGCAGTTCTTC	CASSLDLAEDNEQFF
TRBJ1-2	NA	TRBV7-9	15	NA	TGTGCCAGCAGCTTAGAATCCTCAGGGGACTATGGCTACACCTTC	CASSLESSGDYGYTF
TRBJ2-1	TRBD2	TRBV6-1	12	NA	TGTGCCAACTCCTGGGGGGGGAACGAGCAGTTCTTC	CANSWGGNEQFF
TRBJ2-3	NA	TRBV4-1	17	NA	TGCGCCAGCAGCCACCCCACGGGCCCGGGGGGCACAGATACGCAGTATTTT	CASSHPTGPGGTDTQYF
TRBJ2-3	NA	TRBV4-3	15	NA	TGCGCCAGCAGCCGGATAGGGAGTCGATCAGATACGCAGTATTTT	CASSRIGSRSDTQYF
TRBJ2-7	NA	TRBV27	16	NA	TGTGCCAGCAGTTTACAGGCAGACTTCTTATTCTACGAGCAGTACTTC	CASSLQADFLFYEQYF
TRBJ2-3	NA	TRBV11-2	16	NA	TGTGCCAGCAGCTTAGAGCGTCGCGGTAGCACAGATACGCAGTATTTT	CASSLERRGSTDTQYF
TRBJ1-4	NA	TRBV4-1	16	NA	TGCGCCAGCAGCCACGGGGTGACAGGATATAATGAAAAACTGTTTTTT	CASSHGVTGYNEKLFF
TRBJ2-1	TRBD2	TRBV7-9	17	NA	TGTGCCAGCAGTTGGGTCATCGGACTAGGAATACCCAATGAGCAGTTCTTC	CASSWVIGLGIPNEQFF
TRBJ2-7	NA	TRBV2	11	NA	TGTGCCAGCAGTTGGTACGGCGAGCAGTACTTC	CASSWYGEQYF
TRBJ2-5	TRBD1	TRBV6-6	13	NA	TGTGCCAGTAATAGAGGGGGCGGTGAGACCCAGTACTTC	CASNRGGGETQYF
TRBJ2-7	NA	TRBV2	12	few	TGTGCCAGCAATCAGGGAAACTACGAGCAGTACTTC	CASNQGNYEQYF
TRBJ2-2	NA	TRBV7-6	14	NA	TGTGCCAGCAGCTTAGGACTAGAAAACGGGGAGCTGTTTTTT	CASSLGLENGELFF
TRBJ2-3	NA	TRBV7-9	15	NA	TGTGCCAGCAGCTTCCACACTAGGACCACAGATACGCAGTATTTT	CASSFHTRTTDTQYF
TRBJ2-7	NA	TRBV7-2	15	NA	TGTGCCAGCAGCTTAGAAGGTTACGGGGGCGAAGAGCAGTACTTC	CASSLEGYGGEEQYF